This T cell receptor (beta chain) derives from a study of blood T cell repertoires in COVID-19. About the study: The samples span acute and convalescent COVID-19 from the United States, Italy and Spain.

The CDR3 extends over 15 amino acids. The germline CDR1 and CDR2 sequences are MGHRA and YSYEKL. Trimming pared 2 bases from V and 8 bases from J, leaving 15 bases between. TCRdb keeps only in-frame clones here, not all; method: immunoSEQ multiplex PCR. The table includes 150,000 to 200,000 clones, about 89% detected once. The sample consisted of peripheral blood. This clonotype was obtained from an older man with acute or convalescent COVID-19. This sequence joins TRBV4-1 and TRBJ1-4; no clear D gene. CDR3 in DNA: TGCGCCAGCAGCCAACTCCCAACGGAGTACGAAAAACTGTTTTTT. It encodes CASSQLPTEYEKLFF.